The subject of this entry is one T cell receptor beta chain. CDR1 is SEHNR, CDR2 FQNEAQ, per germline (reference sequence). This CDR3 contains 14 residues. V was trimmed by 4 bases and J by 8 bases, leaving 15 bases between them. The data derive from a study of T cell responses to AZD1222 COVID-19 vaccine. Assay: immunoSEQ multiplex PCR; the TCRdb copy retains only in-frame clones and omits some. The sample includes roughly 160,000 clones, 91% seen only once; the top ten take 1.5% to 2%. The J gene is TRBJ2-1, the V gene TRBV7-9; unclear D gene. This receptor was obtained from an adult in good health. The sample was peripheral blood, taken on day 0 of AZD1222 vaccination. This CDR3 is CASSSPLGIDEQFF. CDR3 bases: TGTGCCAGCAGCTCCCCTTTGGGGATTGATGAGCAGTTCTTC.